These 31 T cell receptor beta chains came from one sample sequenced in a study of cytomegalovirus exposure and HLA in healthy donors. The PCR used 60 Vbeta and 13 Jbeta primers. Using immunoSEQ multiplex PCR, the repertoire was profiled, and TCRdb retains in-frame clones only, with some absent. The sample yields about 200,000 clones, less than 85% seen once. Source material: PBMCs. The receptor source for this set is a girl between 2 and 10 years old in good health and CMV-seronegative.

J is TRBJ2-3 and V is TRBV5-1; D not resolved. Germline V CDR1 and CDR2: SGHRS, YFSETQ. This CDR3 contains 13 residues. Trimming shortened V by 0 bases and J by 3 bases, and 5 bases separated the two germline ends. CDR3 in DNA: TGCGCCAGCAGCTTGGGTCCTACAGATACGCAGTATTTT. The encoded protein is CASSLGPTDTQYF.

The genes are TRBV29-1 and TRBJ2-1; TRBD2 agrees at 7 bases. This CDR3 contains 14 residues. V was clipped by 2 bases and J by 6 bases; unmatched bases: 7. CDR1 is SQVTM and CDR2 is ANQGSEA in the germline V gene. The CDR3 nucleotides read TGCAGCGTTGAACAGCGACTAGCCCTCAATGAGCAGTTCTTC. Residues: CSVEQRLALNEQFF.

This clone was observed a single time. The chain couples TRBV27 to TRBJ1-1, with TRBD1 identical over 7 bases. After removal of 8 bases from V and 3 bases from J, the junction contained 6 bases not matched to a gene. CDR3 length: 13 residues. Germline lookup yields CDR1 MNHEY and CDR2 SMNVEV (reference sequence). The CDR3 region is CASGSGGYTEAFF. CDR3 DNA: TGTGCCAGCGGCTCAGGGGGGTACACTGAAGCTTTCTTT.

This sequence joins TRBV29-1 and TRBJ1-1; D gene ambiguous. CDR3 length: 13 residues. Germline lookup yields CDR1 SQVTM and CDR2 ANQGSEA. Deletions cut 2 bases from V and 3 bases from J, with 10 bases between. The CDR3 DNA sequence: TGCAGCGTTGAAAAAGCGTTGGACACTGAAGCTTTCTTT. Its protein is CSVEKALDTEAFF. The variable domain in full, completed from reference TRBV29-1 and TRBJ1-1, reads SAVISQKPSRDICQRGTSLTIQCQVDSQVTMMFWYRQQPGQSLTLIATANQGSEATYESGFVIDKFPISRPNLTFSTLTVSNMSPEDSSIYLCSVEKALDTEAFFGQGTRLTVV.

V and J are TRBV6-5 and TRBJ2-6, with D possibly TRBD1 on 6 matching bases. There are 15 residues in the CDR3. The germline CDR1 and CDR2 sequences are MNHEY and SVGAGI. Trimming pared 5 bases from V and 2 bases from J, leaving 10 bases between. CDR3 region: CASSKQGPGANVLTF. CDR3 coding DNA: TGTGCCAGCAGTAAACAGGGCCCTGGGGCCAACGTCCTGACTTTC.

The chain is built from TRBV14 and TRBJ2-7; D remains ambiguous. The CDR3 loop spans 13 amino acids. Trimming removed 3 bases from V and 1 base from J, with 7 bases in between. CDR1 is SGHDN, CDR2 FVKESK, per germline. CDR3 region: CASSHRVSYEQYF. The CDR3 nucleotides read TGTGCCAGCAGCCATCGGGTTTCCTACGAGCAGTACTTC.

J is TRBJ1-2 and V is TRBV19; D not resolved. The CDR3 is made up of 14 amino acids. Germline loops: CDR1 LNHDA, CDR2 SQIVND (reference sequence). V was trimmed by 10 bases and J by 1 base, leaving 16 bases between them. The CDR3 is CATAFPTVNYGYTF. CDR3 sequence (DNA): TGTGCCACCGCATTCCCAACAGTTAACTATGGCTACACCTTC.

This clone was found once. CDR3 DNA: TGTGCCAGCAGTCAACAGGGGCTCAATCAGCCCCAGCATTTT. Protein sequence: CASSQQGLNQPQHF. The V call is TRBV6-5, the J call TRBJ1-5; 7 nucleotides line up with TRBD1. The CDR3 length is 14 residues. CDR1 is MNHEY and CDR2 is SVGAGI in the germline V gene. The V segment lost 5 bases and the J segment 3 bases; nucleotides outside the gene matches: 4.

The V and J genes are TRBV7-2 and TRBJ2-7, with a possible D match to TRBD1 (6 bases). Trimming removed 2 bases at V and 2 bases at J, with 19 bases between. The germline CDR1 and CDR2 sequences are SGHTA and FQGNSA. The CDR3 spans 17 residues. The CDR3 spells CASSLRPLAGATYEQYF. The CDR3 DNA reads TGTGCCAGCAGCTTAAGACCTCTCGCAGGGGCAACCTACGAGCAGTACTTC.

The chain links TRBV27 to TRBJ1-2, with 10 bases that match TRBD1. Trimming took 6 bases from V and 3 from J; bases not matched to a gene: 4. CDR1 is MNHEY, CDR2 SMNVEV, per germline (reference sequence). The CDR3 consists of 14 residues. The chain's CDR3 is CASRWTGGDYGYTF. DNA for the CDR3: TGTGCCAGCAGATGGACAGGGGGGGACTATGGCTACACCTTC.

A few counts support this clone. This rearrangement joins TRBV7-2 to TRBJ2-3; D is possibly TRBD1 (6 bases). This CDR3 contains 14 residues. Trimming shortened V by 1 base and J by 4 bases, and 9 bases separated the two germline ends. Looked up from germline, CDR1 is SGHTA and CDR2 is FQGNSA. In DNA, the CDR3 is TGTGCCAGCAGCTTAGGCCAGGGGTCAGATACGCAGTATTTT. Protein: CASSLGQGSDTQYF. The whole variable domain, filled in from reference TRBV7-2 and TRBJ2-3, reads GAGVSQSPSNKVTEKGKDVELRCDPISGHTALYWYRQSLGQGLEFLIYFQGNSAPDKSGLPSDRFSAERTGGSVSTLTIQRTQQEDSAVYLCASSLGQGSDTQYFGPGTRLTVL.

The genes are TRBV5-4 and TRBJ1-1; 9 bases match TRBD1. Trimming removed 1 base from V and 6 bases from J; junction bases left unmatched: 10. The CDR3 contains 16 residues. Germline V CDR1 and CDR2: SGHNT, YYREEE (reference sequence). The CDR3 nucleotides read TGTGCCAGCAGCTTGATGACAGGGGGTATGGGAGCTGAAGCTTTCTTT. Its protein product is CASSLMTGGMGAEAFF.

The V and J genes are TRBV27 and TRBJ1-5; D might be TRBD1 (5 bases). The CDR3 contains 14 residues. From germline, CDR1 is MNHEY and CDR2 SMNVEV (reference sequence). V was clipped by 5 bases and J by 7 bases, with 15 bases between them. The CDR3 loop is CASSRLGGDQPQHF. The CDR3 nucleotides read TGTGCCAGCAGTCGACTTGGGGGGGACCAGCCCCAGCATTTT.

This clone appeared a few times. The sample contains more than one DNA sequence encoding this CDR3. The chain couples TRBV5-6 to TRBJ1-4; 8 bases are shared with TRBD1. With 0 bases clipped from V and 5 bases from J, the junction kept 0 bases outside the gene matches. Germline V gene lookup returns CDR1 SGHDT and CDR2 YYEEEE. The CDR3 is 14 residues long. The CDR3 nucleotides are TGTGCCAGCAGCTTGGGACAGGGGAATGAAAAACTGTTTTTT. Protein: CASSLGQGNEKLFF.

CDR3 sequence: CASRPWGDSYNEQFF. The CDR3 nucleotides are TGTGCCAGCAGGCCGTGGGGGGATTCCTACAATGAGCAGTTCTTC. The V gene is TRBV6-1, the J gene TRBJ2-1; possibly TRBD2 for D (6 bases). CDR1 and CDR2 (germline): MNHNS, SASEGT. The CDR3 is 15 amino acids. Trimming took 6 bases from V and 1 from J, leaving 13 bases between them.

The chain employs TRBV19 and TRBJ1-2; no clear D gene. The germline V gene has CDR1 LNHDA and CDR2 SQIVND (reference sequence). The V and J ends lost 5 bases and 0 bases respectively, with 7 bases between them. CDR3 size: 13 residues. CDR3 bases: TGTGCCAGTAGTCCTAGAGCTAACTATGGCTACACCTTC. It codes for CASSPRANYGYTF.

The V and J genes are TRBV7-7 and TRBJ2-2; possible D gene TRBD1, 6 bases. With 5 bases removed from V and 4 bases from J, the gap between germline ends came to 17 bases. CDR1 is SSHAT, CDR2 FNYEAQ, per germline (reference sequence). The CDR3 runs to 16 residues. The CDR3 here is CASSAGQTSGTGELFF. As DNA, the CDR3 is TGTGCCAGCAGCGCCGGACAGACCTCGGGCACCGGGGAGCTGTTTTTT.

This clone appeared once. V gene TRBV7-4 combines with J gene TRBJ1-5, with D uncertain. The CDR3 contains 13 residues. The germline V gene encodes CDR1 SGHVT and CDR2 SQSDAQ. V was cut by 3 bases and J by 6 bases, with 9 bases left in between. CDR3 bases: TGTGCCAGCAGCTTTAATTTCCCTCAGCCCCAGCATTTT. This codes for CASSFNFPQPQHF.

Turning to this clone: One junction end does not reproduce the germline sequence, and a read error may be involved. The chain couples TRBV7-9 to TRBJ1-2, with 9 bases lining up with TRBD1. This CDR3 has 15 residues. From germline, CDR1 is SEHNR and CDR2 FQNEAQ (reference sequence). CDR3: CSSSFSGTGRGGYTF. The CDR3 DNA follows: TGTTCCAGCAGCTTCTCCGGGACAGGGAGGGGAGGCTACACCTTC.

This clone has a handful of counts. The gene calls are TRBV4-1 and TRBJ2-7, with D perhaps TRBD1 (6 bases). The V end lost 1 base, the J end lost 2 bases, and 18 bases lay between the germline ends. From germline, CDR1 is MGHRA and CDR2 YSYEKL. This CDR3 has 17 residues. In nucleotides, the CDR3 is TGCGCCAGCAGCCAAGTTTCGATTGGGCAGGGGACCTACGAGCAGTACTTC. This codes for CASSQVSIGQGTYEQYF.

The rearrangement joins TRBV6-5 to TRBJ2-1; D possibly corresponds to TRBD2 (5 bases). In germline, CDR1 is MNHEY, CDR2 SVGAGI. CDR3 length: 14 residues. V was trimmed by 2 bases and J by 0 bases, leaving 5 bases between them. The CDR3, as DNA: TGTGCCAGCAGTTACGGGAGCTCCTACAATGAGCAGTTCTTC. It encodes CASSYGSSYNEQFF.

The V gene is TRBV6-5, the J gene TRBJ1-6, with a tentative D call TRBD1 (5 bases). The germline gives CDR1 MNHEY, CDR2 SVGAGI. Trimming cost V 0 bases and J 7 bases, with 13 bases left between them. The CDR3 sequence is 16 residues long. CDR3 amino acids: CASSYSIGRVNSPLHF. In DNA, the CDR3 is TGTGCCAGCAGTTACTCGATCGGCAGGGTGAATTCACCCCTCCACTTT.

This rearrangement joins TRBV27 to TRBJ1-5; D unclear. Deletions cut 5 bases from V and 1 base from J, with 6 bases between. In germline, CDR1 is MNHEY, CDR2 SMNVEV (reference sequence). There are 13 residues in the CDR3. The chain's CDR3 is CASSPQSNQPQHF. The CDR3 bases are TGTGCCAGCAGTCCTCAGAGCAATCAGCCCCAGCATTTT.

The chain links TRBV13 to TRBJ2-3; D remains ambiguous. CDR1 is PRHDT and CDR2 is FYEKMQ in the germline V gene (reference sequence). Trimming pared 7 bases from V and 2 bases from J, leaving 7 bases between. This CDR3 has 12 residues. The chain's CDR3 is CASNTATDTQYF. Here the CDR3 DNA reads TGTGCCAGCAATACAGCCACAGATACGCAGTATTTT.

The chain has TRBV2 and TRBJ2-7, with 9 positions matching TRBD2. V was clipped by 5 bases and J by 4 bases; unmatched bases: 9. The CDR3 length is 15 residues. Germline V CDR1 and CDR2: SNHLY, FYNNEI. This CDR3 is CASSPGLAIPYEQYF. DNA for the CDR3: TGTGCCAGCAGTCCCGGACTAGCGATCCCTTACGAGCAGTACTTC.

The CDR3 DNA is TGTGCCAGCAGCGGCAACAGGGTCACTGAAGCTTTCTTT. Translation gives CASSGNRVTEAFF. This sequence joins TRBV7-9 and TRBJ1-1; a possible D gene is TRBD1 (6 bases). This CDR3 is built from 13 residues. Germline CDR1 SEHNR, CDR2 FQNEAQ (reference sequence). The ends were cut back, 5 bases at V and 4 bases at J, with 11 bases in the middle.

The rearrangement joins TRBV4-1 to TRBJ2-7, with D unclear. CDR3 length equals 13 residues. Trimming took 0 bases from V and 4 from J, leaving 7 bases between them. Germline V gives CDR1 MGHRA, CDR2 YSYEKL. This CDR3 is CASSQDLTYEQYF. The CDR3 nucleotides are TGCGCCAGCAGCCAAGACCTGACTTACGAGCAGTACTTC.

CDR3 region: CASSEQGYGYTF. CDR3 nucleotides: TGTGCCAGCAGCGAACAGGGCTATGGCTACACCTTC. V and J are TRBV25-1 and TRBJ1-2; D perhaps matches TRBD1 (6 bases). Trimming stripped 6 bases from V and 4 bases from J, with 9 bases between. The CDR3 extends over 12 amino acids. Per the germline V gene, CDR1 is MGHDK and CDR2 is SYGVNS.

DNA of the CDR3: TGTGCCAGCAGTCCACCAATCGGGACTAGCGGGAGGGCCTCCGAGCAGTACTTC. It specifies CASSPPIGTSGRASEQYF. This rearrangement joins TRBV2 to TRBJ2-7, with 16 bases identical to TRBD2. The CDR3 length is 18 residues. Trimming removed 5 bases from V and 6 bases from J; junction bases left unmatched: 13. CDR1 SNHLY and CDR2 FYNNEI come from the germline V gene. Full variable domain (outside the CDR3, taken from reference TRBV2 and TRBJ2-7): EPEVTQTPSHQVTQMGQEVILRCVPISNHLYFYWYRQILGQKVEFLVSFYNNEISEKSEIFDDQFSVERPDGSNFTLKIRSTKLEDSAMYFCASSPPIGTSGRASEQYFGPGTRLTVT.

The chain carries TRBV30 and TRBJ1-4, with D unresolved. Trimming shortened V by 0 bases and J by 5 bases, and 7 bases separated the two germline ends. Germline loops: CDR1 GTSNPN, CDR2 SVGIG (reference sequence). This CDR3 is 13 amino acids long. The CDR3 DNA follows: TGTGCCTGGAGTGTAGGGAGAAATGAAAAACTGTTTTTT. It codes for CAWSVGRNEKLFF.

This clone was observed a handful of times. The rearrangement links TRBV7-9 to TRBJ1-1; D possibly corresponds to TRBD1 (5 bases). CDR3 length: 16 amino acids. Trimming shortened V by 5 bases and J by 1 base, and 17 bases separated the two germline ends. Looked up from germline, CDR1 is SEHNR and CDR2 is FQNEAQ (reference sequence). The CDR3 coding sequence is TGTGCCAGCAGCCGCCAGGGATCAGCTTGGAACACTGAAGCTTTCTTT. It yields the protein CASSRQGSAWNTEAFF.